This T cell receptor beta chain is from a study of blood T cell repertoires in COVID-19. Study summary: Acute and convalescent COVID-19 specimens originated in the United States, Italy and Spain.

Participants, about 18 to 100 years old, spanned around 25 US areas. Assignment of participants to cohorts was predicated upon participant-reported clinical history. Two negative PCRs, clearance, or symptom resolution were required of recovered Cohort 3 donors. Assay used: immunoSEQ multiplex PCR; TCRdb lists only in-frame clones, some missing. This sample has around 250,000 clones, with more than 75% found just once. The CDR3 contains 14 residues. Unmatched junction bases numbered 8, after V lost 6 bases and J lost 4 bases. Germline assignment: CDR1 ENHRY and CDR2 SYGVKD. The chain is built from TRBV10-3 and TRBJ1-1, with 7 bases aligning to TRBD1. This receptor was taken from a woman in her forties or fifties who had recovered from COVID-19. Sequencing input: PBMCs or T cells enriched from blood (not recorded which). CDR3 amino acids: CAIREQGQFTEAFF. CDR3 nucleotides: TGTGCCATCAGGGAACAGGGGCAGTTCACTGAAGCTTTCTTT.